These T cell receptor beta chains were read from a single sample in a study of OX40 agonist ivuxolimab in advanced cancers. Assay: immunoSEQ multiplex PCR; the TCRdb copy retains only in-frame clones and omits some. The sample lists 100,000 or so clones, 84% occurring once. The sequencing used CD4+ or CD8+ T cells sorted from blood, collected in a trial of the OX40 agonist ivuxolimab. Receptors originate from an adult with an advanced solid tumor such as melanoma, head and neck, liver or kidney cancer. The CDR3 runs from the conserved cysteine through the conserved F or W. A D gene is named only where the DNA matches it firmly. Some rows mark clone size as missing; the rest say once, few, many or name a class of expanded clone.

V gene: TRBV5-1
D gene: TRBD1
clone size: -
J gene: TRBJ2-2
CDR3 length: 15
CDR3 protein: CASSLQGANTGELFF
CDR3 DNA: TGCGCCAGCAGCTTACAGGGGGCAAACACCGGGGAGCTGTTTTTT

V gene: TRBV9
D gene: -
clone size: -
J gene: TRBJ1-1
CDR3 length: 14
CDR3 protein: CASTREGVNTEAFF
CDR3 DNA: TGTGCCAGCACCCGGGAGGGGGTGAACACTGAAGCTTTCTTT

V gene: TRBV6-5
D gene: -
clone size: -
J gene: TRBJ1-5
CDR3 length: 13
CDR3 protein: CASRGGDYQPQHF
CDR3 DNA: TGTGCCAGCAGGGGGGGGGACTATCAGCCCCAGCATTTT

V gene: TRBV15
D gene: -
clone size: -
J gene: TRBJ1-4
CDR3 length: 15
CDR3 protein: CATSRSDGRGEKLFF
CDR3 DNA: TGTGCCACCAGCAGGTCGGACGGTAGGGGTGAAAAACTGTTTTTT

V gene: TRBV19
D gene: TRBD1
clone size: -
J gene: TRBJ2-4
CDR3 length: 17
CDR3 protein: CASSMSAGTGAPNIQYF
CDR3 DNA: TGTGCCAGTAGTATGTCCGCCGGGACAGGGGCCCCAAACATTCAGTACTTC

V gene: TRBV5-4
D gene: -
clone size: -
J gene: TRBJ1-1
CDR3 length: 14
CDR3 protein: CASSLYGVGTEAFF
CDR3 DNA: TGTGCCAGCAGCTTGTACGGGGTTGGAACTGAAGCTTTCTTT

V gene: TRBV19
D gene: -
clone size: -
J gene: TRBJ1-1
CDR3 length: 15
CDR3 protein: CASSVSYLGGTEAFF
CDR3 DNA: TGTGCCAGTAGTGTTTCTTACCTTGGTGGCACTGAAGCTTTCTTT

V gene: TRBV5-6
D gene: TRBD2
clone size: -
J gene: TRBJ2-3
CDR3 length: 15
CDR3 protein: CASSLGLAGEDTQYF
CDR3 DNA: TGTGCCAGCAGCCTCGGACTAGCGGGGGAAGATACGCAGTATTTT

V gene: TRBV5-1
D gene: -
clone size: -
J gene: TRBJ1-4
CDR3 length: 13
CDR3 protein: CASKPGIGEKLFF
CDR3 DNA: TGCGCCAGCAAGCCCGGAATTGGTGAAAAACTGTTTTTT

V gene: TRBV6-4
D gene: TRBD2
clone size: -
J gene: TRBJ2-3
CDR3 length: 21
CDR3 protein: CASSDGEVGTSGGVGTDTQYF
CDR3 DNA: TGTGCCAGCAGTGACGGGGAGGTAGGGACTAGCGGGGGGGTCGGCACAGATACGCAGTATTTT

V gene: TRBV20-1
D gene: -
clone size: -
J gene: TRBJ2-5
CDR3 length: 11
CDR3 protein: CSASFEETQYF
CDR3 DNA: TGCAGTGCTAGTTTCGAGGAGACCCAGTACTTC

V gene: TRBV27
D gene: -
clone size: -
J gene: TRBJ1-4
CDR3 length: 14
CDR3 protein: CASGLQGGGEKLFF
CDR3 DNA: TGTGCCAGCGGGTTACAGGGTGGGGGCGAAAAACTGTTTTTT

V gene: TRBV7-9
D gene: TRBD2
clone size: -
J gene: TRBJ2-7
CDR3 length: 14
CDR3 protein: CASSPSGSLHEQYF
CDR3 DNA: TGTGCCAGCAGCCCTAGCGGGAGTCTCCACGAGCAGTACTTC

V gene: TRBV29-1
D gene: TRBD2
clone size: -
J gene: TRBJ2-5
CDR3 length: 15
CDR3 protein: CSVEDRYSGQETQYF
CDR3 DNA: TGCAGCGTTGAAGATCGATATAGCGGGCAAGAGACCCAGTACTTC

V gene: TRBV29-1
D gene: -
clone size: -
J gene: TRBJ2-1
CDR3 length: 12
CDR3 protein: CSAGGPGNEQFF
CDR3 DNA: TGCAGCGCAGGAGGGCCGGGCAATGAGCAGTTCTTC

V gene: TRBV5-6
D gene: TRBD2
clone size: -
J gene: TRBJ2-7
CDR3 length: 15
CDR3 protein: CASSWGLAVTYEQYF
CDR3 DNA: TGTGCCAGCAGCTGGGGACTAGCGGTAACCTACGAGCAGTACTTC

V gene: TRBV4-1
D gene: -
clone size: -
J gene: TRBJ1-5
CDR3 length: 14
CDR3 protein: CASSQEGVVQPQHF
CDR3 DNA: TGCGCCAGCAGCCAAGAAGGGGTGGTTCAGCCCCAGCATTTT

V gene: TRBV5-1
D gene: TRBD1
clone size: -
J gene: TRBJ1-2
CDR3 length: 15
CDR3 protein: CASSPTGDPNYGYTF
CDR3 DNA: TGCGCCAGCAGCCCTACAGGGGACCCTAACTATGGCTACACCTTC

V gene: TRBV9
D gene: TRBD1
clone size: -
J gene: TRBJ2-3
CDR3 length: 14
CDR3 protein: CASSEGQFTDTQYF
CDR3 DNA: TGTGCCAGCAGCGAGGGACAGTTCACAGATACGCAGTATTTT

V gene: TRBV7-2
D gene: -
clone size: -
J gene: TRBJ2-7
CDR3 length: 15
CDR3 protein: CASSLQTGGEYEQYF
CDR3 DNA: TGTGCCAGCAGCTTGCAAACAGGGGGGGAATACGAGCAGTACTTC

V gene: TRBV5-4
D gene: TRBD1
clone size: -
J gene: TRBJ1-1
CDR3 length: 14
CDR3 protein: CASSYRGGRIVDFF
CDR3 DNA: TGTGCCAGCAGCTACCGAGGGGGCCGGATTGTGGATTTCTTT

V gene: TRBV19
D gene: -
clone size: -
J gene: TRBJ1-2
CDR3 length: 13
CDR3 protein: CASSPETNYGYTF
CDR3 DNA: TGTGCCAGTAGCCCAGAGACTAACTATGGCTACACCTTC

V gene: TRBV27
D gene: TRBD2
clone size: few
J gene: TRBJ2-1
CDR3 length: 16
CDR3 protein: CASSLLAGSSYNEQFF
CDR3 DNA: TGTGCCAGCAGTCTCCTAGCGGGGAGCTCCTACAATGAGCAGTTCTTC

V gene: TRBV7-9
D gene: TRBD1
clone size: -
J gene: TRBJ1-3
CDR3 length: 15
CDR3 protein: CASSLFTGVGNTIYF
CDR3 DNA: TGTGCCAGCAGCTTATTTACAGGGGTGGGAAACACCATATATTTT

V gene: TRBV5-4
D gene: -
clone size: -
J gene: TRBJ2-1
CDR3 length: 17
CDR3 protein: CASSLHGEPSSYNEQFF
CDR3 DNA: TGTGCCAGCAGCCTCCATGGGGAGCCCAGCTCCTACAATGAGCAGTTCTTC

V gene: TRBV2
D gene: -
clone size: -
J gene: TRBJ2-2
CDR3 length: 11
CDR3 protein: CASSEVGELFF
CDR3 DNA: TGTGCCAGCAGTGAAGTGGGGGAGCTGTTTTTT

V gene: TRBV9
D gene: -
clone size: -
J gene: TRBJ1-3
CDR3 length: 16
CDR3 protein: CASSVVGSASGNTIYF
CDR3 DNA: TGTGCCAGCAGCGTAGTAGGCAGCGCCTCTGGAAACACCATATATTTT

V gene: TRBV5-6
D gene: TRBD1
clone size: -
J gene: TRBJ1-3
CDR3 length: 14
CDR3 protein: CASGPQGAGNTIYF
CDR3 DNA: TGTGCCAGCGGACCACAGGGGGCTGGAAACACCATATATTTT

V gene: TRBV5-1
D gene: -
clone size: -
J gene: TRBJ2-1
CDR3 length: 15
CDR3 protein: CASSEQGNAYNEQFF
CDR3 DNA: TGCGCCAGCTCAGAACAGGGAAATGCCTACAATGAGCAGTTCTTC

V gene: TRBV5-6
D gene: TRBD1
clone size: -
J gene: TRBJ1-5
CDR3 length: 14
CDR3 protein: CASSEGQGSQPQHF
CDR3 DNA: TGTGCCAGCAGCGAAGGACAGGGGAGCCAGCCCCAGCATTTT

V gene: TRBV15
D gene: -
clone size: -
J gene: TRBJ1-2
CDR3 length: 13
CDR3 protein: CATSSHRGDGYTF
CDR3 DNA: TGTGCCACCAGCAGCCATCGAGGGGATGGCTACACCTTC

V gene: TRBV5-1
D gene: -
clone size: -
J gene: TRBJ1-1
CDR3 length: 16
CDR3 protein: CASSGPQDPMNTEAFF
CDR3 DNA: TGCGCCAGCAGCGGACCACAGGATCCCATGAACACTGAAGCTTTCTTT

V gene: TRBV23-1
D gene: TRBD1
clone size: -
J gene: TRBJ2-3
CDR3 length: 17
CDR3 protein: CASLQTGPSARADTQYF
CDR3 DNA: TGCGCCAGCCTCCAGACAGGGCCTTCCGCCCGGGCAGATACGCAGTATTTT

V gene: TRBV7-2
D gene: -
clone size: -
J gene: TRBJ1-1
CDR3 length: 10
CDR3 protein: CASSLDTALF
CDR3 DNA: TGTGCCAGCAGCTTAGACACGGCGCTCTTT

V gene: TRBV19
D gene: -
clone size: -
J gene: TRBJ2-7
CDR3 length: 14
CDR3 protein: CASSPSGGRGEQYF
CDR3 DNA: TGTGCCAGTAGCCCCTCCGGGGGACGGGGAGAGCAGTACTTC

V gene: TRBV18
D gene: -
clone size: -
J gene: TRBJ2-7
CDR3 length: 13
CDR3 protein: CASLDRPPYEQYF
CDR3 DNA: TGTGCCAGCCTAGACAGGCCCCCCTACGAGCAGTACTTC

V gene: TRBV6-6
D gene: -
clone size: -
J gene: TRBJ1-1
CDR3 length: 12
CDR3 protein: CASSYGQVKAFF
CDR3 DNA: TGTGCCAGCAGTTACGGGCAGGTGAAAGCTTTCTTT

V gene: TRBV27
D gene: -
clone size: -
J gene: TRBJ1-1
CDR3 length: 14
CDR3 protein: CASSFQDGNTEAFF
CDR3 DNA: TGTGCCAGCAGTTTCCAAGACGGGAACACTGAAGCTTTCTTT

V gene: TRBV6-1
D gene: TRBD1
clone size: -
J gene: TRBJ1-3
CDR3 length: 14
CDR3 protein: CASRSQGARNTIYF
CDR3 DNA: TGTGCCAGCAGGTCACAGGGGGCCAGAAACACCATATATTTT

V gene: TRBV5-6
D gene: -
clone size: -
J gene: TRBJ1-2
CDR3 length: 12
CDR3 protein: CASSRASYGYTF
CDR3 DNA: TGTGCCAGCAGCCGGGCCTCCTATGGCTACACCTTC

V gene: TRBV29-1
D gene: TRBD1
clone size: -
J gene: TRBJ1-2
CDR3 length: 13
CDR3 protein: CSVGRDSNYGYTF
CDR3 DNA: TGCAGCGTTGGCCGGGACAGCAACTATGGCTACACCTTC

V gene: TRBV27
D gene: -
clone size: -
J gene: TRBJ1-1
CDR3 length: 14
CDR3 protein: CASSLSVGWTEAFF
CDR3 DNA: TGTGCCAGCAGTTTATCGGTGGGTTGGACTGAAGCTTTCTTT

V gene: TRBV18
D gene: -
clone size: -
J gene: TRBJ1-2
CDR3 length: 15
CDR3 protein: CASSTYAKGPVLYTF
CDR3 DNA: TGTGCCAGCTCAACCTATGCAAAGGGACCGGTCCTCTACACCTTC

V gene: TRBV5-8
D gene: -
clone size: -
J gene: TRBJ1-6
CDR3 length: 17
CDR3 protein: CASSLKRQSSYNSPLHF
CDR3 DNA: TGTGCCAGCAGCTTGAAAAGACAGAGCTCCTATAATTCACCCCTCCACTTT

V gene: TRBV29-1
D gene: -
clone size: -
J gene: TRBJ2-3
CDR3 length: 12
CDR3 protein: CSVGPGTDTQYF
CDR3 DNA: TGCAGCGTTGGCCCCGGGACAGATACGCAGTATTTT

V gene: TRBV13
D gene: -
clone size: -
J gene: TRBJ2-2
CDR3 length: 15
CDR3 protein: CASSLGMEGTGELFF
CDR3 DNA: TGTGCCAGCAGCTTAGGGATGGAGGGCACCGGGGAGCTGTTTTTT

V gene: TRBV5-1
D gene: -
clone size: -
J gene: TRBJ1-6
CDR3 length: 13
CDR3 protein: CASQGGDNSPLHF
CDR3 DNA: TGCGCCTCCCAAGGGGGAGATAATTCACCCCTCCACTTT

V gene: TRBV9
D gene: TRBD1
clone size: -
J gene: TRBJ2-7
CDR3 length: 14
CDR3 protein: CASTRQGDDNEQYF
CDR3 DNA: TGTGCCAGCACCCGACAGGGGGATGACAACGAGCAGTACTTC

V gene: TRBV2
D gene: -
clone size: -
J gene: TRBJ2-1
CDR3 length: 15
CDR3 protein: CASSESRGLYNEQFF
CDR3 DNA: TGTGCCAGCAGTGAATCCCGGGGGCTCTACAATGAGCAGTTCTTC

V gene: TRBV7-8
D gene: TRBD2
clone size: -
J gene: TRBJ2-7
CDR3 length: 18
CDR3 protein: CASSLGVAGGRSAYEQYF
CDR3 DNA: TGTGCCAGCAGCTTAGGGGTAGCGGGGGGCCGCAGCGCCTACGAGCAGTACTTC